This T cell receptor beta chain was retrieved from a study of cytomegalovirus exposure and HLA in healthy donors. General observations from the study: Presence/absence analyses supposed approximately even sequencing depth among donors.

In this sample, this clone turned up once. As yet, its antigen is unknown. In the PCR, 60 Vbeta and 13 Jbeta primers were used. Original analysis: Later, an analysis found 80 million or so unique TCR beta chains, and about 10 million of these were shared. Assay used: immunoSEQ multiplex PCR; TCRdb lists only in-frame clones, some missing. Clone size and the V and J calls come from that table; the DNA yielded D and trimming. The sample has roughly 190,000 clones, 78% seen once. This receptor was obtained from a female donor in good health and CMV-seronegative. Sequenced: PBMCs.

The CDR3 protein is CASSPDTRLIGNTIYF. The CDR3 DNA reads TGTGCCAGCAGTCCTGACACCCGGCTAATTGGAAACACCATATATTTT. The rearrangement joins TRBV28 to TRBJ1-3; D is undetermined. CDR1 is MDHEN and CDR2 is SYDVKM in the germline V gene. With 5 bases removed from V and 3 bases from J, the gap between germline ends came to 17 bases. This CDR3 is 16 amino acids long.